One and the same sample provided the 18 T cell receptor beta chains below, sequenced in a study of molecular identifiers for immune sequencing clone quantification. Each CDR3 protein gets one entry after TCRdb re-called the PCR reads with MiXCR. Of about 510,000 distinct CDR3 sequences in the sample, 20% to 25% were seen once. Input material: naive CD8+ T cells from blood, with Jurkat cell RNA spiked in. Subset specified: FACS-sorted CD8+CD4-CCR7+CD45RA+ naive T cells. Receptors originate from a human donor in good health. Some libraries in this study had Jurkat cell RNA spiked in.

The genes are TRBV27 and TRBJ2-5; D not certain. Germline V CDR1 and CDR2: MNHEY, SMNVEV (reference sequence). The ends were cut back, 2 bases at V and 2 bases at J, with 6 bases in the middle. The CDR3 is made up of 13 amino acids. The CDR3 DNA reads TGTGCCAGCAGTTTAGTCATACAAGAGACCCAGTACTTC. Translation: CASSLVIQETQYF.

This chain connects TRBV6-5 to TRBJ2-7; 9 nucleotides match TRBD2. The germline CDR1 and CDR2 sequences are MNHEY and SVGAGI. V shed 7 bases, J shed 3 bases, and the junction held 10 bases outside the gene matches. The CDR3 covers 15 residues. CDR3 protein: CASTEAGGRGYEQYF. The DNA for the CDR3 is TGTGCCAGCACCGAAGCGGGGGGTCGGGGCTACGAGCAGTACTTC.

This clonotype was observed at least ten times. V usage is TRBV6-6 and J usage is TRBJ1-5; 9 bases are a match to TRBD1. CDR1 and CDR2 from the germline V gene are MNHNY and SVGAGI (reference sequence). This CDR3 has 12 residues. V lost 9 bases and J lost 7; bases outside the gene matches: 4. CDR3 in amino acids: CASTTGGQPQHF. The DNA of the CDR3 is TGTGCCAGTACCACAGGGGGCCAGCCCCAGCATTTT.

V is TRBV20-1 and J is TRBJ2-3; 16 nucleotides match TRBD2. The germline V gene has CDR1 DFQATT and CDR2 SNEGSKA (reference sequence). This CDR3 comprises 19 residues. After removal of 3 bases from V and 4 bases from J, the junction contained 13 bases not matched to a gene. CDR3 region: CSASSVGLAGGPGSDTQYF. CDR3 nucleotide sequence: TGCAGTGCTAGTTCGGTGGGACTAGCGGGAGGGCCGGGCTCAGATACGCAGTATTTT.

The sample holds many counts of this clonotype. This chain uses TRBV7-9 with TRBJ1-1; D is ambiguous. Germline lookup yields CDR1 SEHNR and CDR2 FQNEAQ (reference sequence). The CDR3 consists of 13 residues. Trimming stripped 0 bases from V and 5 bases from J, with 7 bases between. DNA for the CDR3: TGTGCCAGCAGCTTAGCGCCCGGTACTGAAGCTTTCTTT. Amino acids: CASSLAPGTEAFF.

In regard to this clonotype: This could be a read error, since a much larger clone is one nucleotide away. The chain is built from TRBV27 and TRBJ2-7, with a weak D call TRBD1 (6 bases). The CDR3 sequence is 15 residues long. CDR1 is MNHEY and CDR2 is SMNVEV in the germline V gene (reference sequence). V was shortened by 3 bases and J by 1 base, with 13 bases between the two germline ends. The CDR3 coding sequence is TGTGCCAGCAGTTTTCAGCCGGACAGATCCTACGAGCAGTACTTC. It specifies CASSFQPDRSYEQYF.

Regarding this clonotype: This clone may be a read error of a much larger clone one base away. The CDR3 does not end in the conserved phenylalanine or tryptophan, so this is likely a read error. V usage is TRBV7-2 and J usage is TRBJ2-1, with 12 bases fitting TRBD2. This CDR3 contains 15 residues. Germline V lookup: CDR1 SGHTA, CDR2 FQGNSA. V shed 5 bases, J shed 6 bases, and the junction held 5 bases outside the gene matches. Here the CDR3 reads CASSAGTSGPNEQFY. The DNA of the CDR3 is TGTGCCAGCAGCGCCGGGACTAGCGGGCCCAATGAGCAGTTCTAC.

This clonotype was detected many times. The V and J genes are TRBV27 and TRBJ2-7; 10 positions agree with TRBD2. V lost 3 bases to trimming and J lost 1 base; unmatched junction nucleotides: 3. The CDR3 is made up of 15 amino acids. Germline CDR1 and CDR2: MNHEY and SMNVEV (reference sequence). CDR3 sequence (DNA): TGTGCCAGCAGTTTTGTTAGCGGGAGGTCCTACGAGCAGTACTTC. Protein sequence: CASSFVSGRSYEQYF.

This clonotype was counted between two and nine times. The chain joins TRBV24-1 to TRBJ2-1; D is unresolved. There are 13 residues in the CDR3. Germline V gives CDR1 KGHDR, CDR2 SFDVKD. V lost 3 bases to trimming and J lost 7 bases, with 9 bases between them. The CDR3 coding sequence is TGTGCCACCAGTGATGACCTTTGGAATGAGCAGTTCTTC. Translated: CATSDDLWNEQFF.

Many counts were recorded for this clonotype. The chain combines TRBV7-9 with TRBJ1-1, with D possibly being TRBD1 (6 bases). This CDR3 has 15 amino acids. CDR1 is SEHNR and CDR2 is FQNEAQ in the germline V gene (reference sequence). The germline V and J ends were trimmed by 5 bases and 0 bases, with 13 bases remaining between them. CDR3 coding DNA: TGTGCCAGCAGCAGGGACATCGGAATGAACACTGAAGCTTTCTTT. It is translated as CASSRDIGMNTEAFF.

This clonotype has a handful of counts. This sequence joins TRBV5-1 and TRBJ1-4; D call uncertain. Germline V gene sequence: CDR1 SGHRS, CDR2 YFSETQ. CDR3 size: 19 residues. V lost 3 bases and J lost 8, with 29 bases in between. The CDR3 loop is CASSSYESQTPSGSEKLFF. The CDR3 nucleotides are TGCGCCAGCAGCTCCTACGAGAGCCAAACACCTAGCGGGAGCGAAAAACTGTTTTTT. Complete variable domain (other parts from reference TRBV5-1 and TRBJ1-4): KAGVTQTPRYLIKTRGQQVTLSCSPISGHRSVSWYQQTPGQGLQFLFEYFSETQRNKGNFPGRFSGRQFSNSRSEMNVSTLELGDSALYLCASSSYESQTPSGSEKLFFGSGTQLSVL.

This clonotype was counted at least ten times. The chain links TRBV7-9 to TRBJ1-4; D call uncertain. Trimming removed 7 bases from V and 3 bases from J, with 21 bases in between. In germline, CDR1 is SEHNR, CDR2 FQNEAQ (reference sequence). The CDR3 sequence is 17 residues long. The CDR3 region is CASILSEPDTPNEKLFF. The CDR3 coding sequence is TGTGCCAGCATCCTTTCTGAGCCAGATACTCCTAATGAAAAACTGTTTTTT.

There are many counts of this clonotype. The DNA for the CDR3 is TGTGCCAGCAGCCCGACAGGAAACTCCTACGAGCAGTACTTC. This encodes CASSPTGNSYEQYF. The chain is built from TRBV7-9 and TRBJ2-7; D might be TRBD1 (6 bases). CDR1 and CDR2 (germline): SEHNR, FQNEAQ (reference sequence). Trimming removed 5 bases from V and 0 bases from J, with 11 bases in between. This CDR3 comprises 14 residues.

In regard to this clonotype: Mismatch with germline at one junction end may stem from a read error. The rearrangement links TRBV30 to TRBJ2-5, with a tentative D call TRBD1 (6 bases). Germline CDR1 and CDR2: GTSNPN and SVGIG (reference sequence). This CDR3 is built from 14 residues. CDR3 nucleotide sequence: TGTGCCTGGAATACAGAGGGGGAGCAAGAGACCCAGTGCTTC. Translating it yields CAWNTEGEQETQCF. The full variable domain, completed using reference TRBV30 and TRBJ2-5, is SQTIHQWPATLVQPVGSPLSLECTVEGTSNPNLYWYRQAAGRGLQLLFYSVGIGQISSEVPQNLSASRPQDRQFILSSKKLLLSDSGFYLCAWNTEGEQETQCFGPGTRLLVL.

The V and J genes are TRBV7-9 and TRBJ1-1; D uncertain. This CDR3 contains 14 residues. Trimming stripped 3 bases from V and 1 base from J, with 9 bases between. Germline values: CDR1 SEHNR, CDR2 FQNEAQ (reference sequence). In DNA, the CDR3 is TGTGCCAGCAGCTTTGGTCGGTCGAACACTGAAGCTTTCTTT. It yields the protein CASSFGRSNTEAFF.

In this sample, this clonotype turned up many times. The J gene is TRBJ1-1, the V gene TRBV10-3, with 10 bases lining up with TRBD1. The CDR3 loop spans 15 amino acids. Germline V gene data show CDR1 as ENHRY and CDR2 as SYGVKD. V was pared by 2 bases and J by 2 bases, with 2 bases of the junction left unmatched. The CDR3 nucleotides are TGTGCCATCAGTGAGGACAGGGGGCATAACACTGAAGCTTTCTTT. This gives the protein CAISEDRGHNTEAFF.

This clonotype has a count of ten or more. The chain links TRBV6-6 to TRBJ2-2; 7 bases are a match to TRBD2. The CDR3 is made up of 16 amino acids. The V gene end was trimmed by 2 bases and the J gene end by 3 bases; junction bases not matched to a gene: 6. Germline V CDR1 and CDR2: MNHNY, SVGAGI (reference sequence). CDR3 residues: CASSYPSGAYTGELFF. The CDR3 DNA follows: TGTGCCAGCAGTTACCCTAGCGGTGCTTACACCGGGGAGCTGTTTTTT.

Details on this clonotype: Just one base apart from a much larger clone, this may be a read error. This chain links TRBV7-2 with TRBJ1-1; no reliable D call. Germline V CDR1 and CDR2: SGHTA, FQGNSA. The CDR3 is 13 residues long. Trimming took off 4 bases at V and 7 bases at J, with 13 bases between the two ends. CDR3 amino acids: CASSWPSWREAFF. In DNA form, the CDR3 reads TGTGCCAGCAGCTGGCCGTCGTGGCGTGAAGCTTTCTTT.